This T cell receptor (beta chain) came from a study of blood T cell repertoires in COVID-19. Profiled with immunoSEQ multiplex PCR; TCRdb holds only in-frame clones, not every one. There are around 67,000 clones in the sample; 75% to 90% occur only once, and just over 8% lies in the top ten. V was pared by 3 bases and J by 8 bases, with 8 bases of the junction left unmatched. The germline CDR1 and CDR2 sequences are LNHDA and SQIVND (reference sequence). This CDR3 has 15 amino acids. Input material: peripheral blood. The chain joins TRBV19 to TRBJ2-1; 9 bases map to TRBD2. The sequence derives from a man aged 50-59 years with active COVID-19. The CDR3 spells CASSIQAGGVHEQFF. The CDR3 nucleotides are TGTGCCAGTAGTATCCAGGCGGGAGGGGTGCATGAGCAGTTCTTC.